This note documents a single TCR beta chain sequence. These data belong to a study of blood T cell repertoires in COVID-19. The overall study: The samples span acute and convalescent COVID-19 from the United States, Italy and Spain. From T cells, B-cell-depleted T cells, or PBMCs came the material, which was cDNA or gDNA.

In the authors' workflow: Reference gene primer amplification yielded estimated nucleated cell counts. The data were produced by immunoSEQ multiplex PCR, yet TCRdb's version contains in-frame clones alone and is incomplete. V and J calls plus clone size are reproduced from that table; the DNA served to infer D and trimming. The sample lists more than 95,000 clones, roughly 80% seen once, with approximately 5.6% in the top ten. The CDR3 consists of 13 residues. Between the trimmed V and J ends, which lost 5 bases and 0 bases, there was a span of 7 bases. Germline CDR1 reads SSHAT; CDR2 reads FNYEAQ (reference sequence).

The sequenced sample consisted of peripheral blood. This TCR derives from a man aged 70 or older with acute or convalescent COVID-19. The chain is built from TRBV7-7 and TRBJ1-1, with unresolved D. Here the CDR3 reads CASSTGLNTEAFF. The DNA for the CDR3 is TGTGCCAGCAGCACCGGGTTGAACACTGAAGCTTTCTTT. Full variable domain (remainder filled in from reference TRBV7-7 and TRBJ1-1): GAGVSQSPRYKVTKRGQDVTLRCDPISSHATLYWYQQALGQGPEFLTYFNYEAQPDKSGLPSDRFSAERPEGSISTLTIQRTEQRDSAMYRCASSTGLNTEAFFGQGTRLTVV.